This T cell receptor (beta chain) was found in a study of T cell clonotyping in hematopoietic cell transplantation. Background on the study: Recipients' pretransplant samples followed cytoreduction.

On this clone itself: Its target is unknown.

Clones were sequenced by immunoSEQ multiplex PCR, and TCRdb holds only the in-frame ones, with some missing. The table has tens of thousands of clones, approximately 90% seen once. The CDR3 runs to 16 residues. The germline CDR1 and CDR2 sequences are SGHVS and FQNEAQ. V was trimmed by 2 bases and J by 0 bases, leaving 13 bases between them. Time point described: recipient sample about 28 days before transplant, after cytoreduction. Recipient blood drawn about 28 days pretransplant and days 30, 100, 180 after. Notes on the study in general: Without cell sorting, CD4 versus CD8 contributions remain unresolved. Pathologically expanded recipient clonotypes increased progressively from day 30 to day 180 as diversity fell.

The TCR comes from a man aged 55 to 70 with biphenotypic leukemia. Some clones in this sample may be carry-over from other donors' samples. The gene calls are TRBV7-8 and TRBJ2-5; TRBD2 might be the D (5 bases). This specimen was peripheral blood mononuclear cells, taken before stem cell transplant. CDR3 residues: CASSLYRGGYQETQYF. In nucleotides, the CDR3 is TGTGCCAGCAGCTTATACCGAGGCGGGTACCAAGAGACCCAGTACTTC.